Shown below are 14 T cell receptor beta chains from a single sample sequenced in a study of Ad26.COV2.S vaccination and SARS-CoV-2 variants. Treatment indicated: around 19 received Ad26.COV2.S at low or high dose, single or two shots; 5 received placebo; per-sample allocation not given. Day 63 following the first vaccine or placebo injection was when the samples were taken. Assay used: immunoSEQ multiplex PCR; TCRdb lists only in-frame clones, some missing. The sample lists about 390,000 clones, approximately 86% occurring once. This material consisted of peripheral blood, taken in a trial of Ad26.COV2.S vaccine versus placebo. Every receptor here comes from a person between 18 and 59 years old who received the Ad26.COV2.S COVID-19 vaccine or a placebo.

This chain joins TRBV27 and TRBJ1-1, with D possibly matching TRBD1 (6 bases). Germline V gives CDR1 MNHEY, CDR2 SMNVEV (reference sequence). Deletions cut 2 bases from V and 1 base from J, with 8 bases between. The CDR3 covers 14 residues. The CDR3 DNA reads as TGTGCCAGCAGTTTAAGGGGGACGAACACTGAAGCTTTCTTT. Its translation: CASSLRGTNTEAFF.

This chain links TRBV19 with TRBJ1-1, with D possibly matching TRBD1 (5 bases). The germline V and J ends were trimmed by 5 bases and 5 bases, with 12 bases remaining between them. From germline, CDR1 is LNHDA and CDR2 SQIVND (reference sequence). This CDR3 contains 13 residues. CDR3 DNA sequence: TGTGCCAGTAGTTTTCGGGAGGGGACTGAAGCTTTCTTT. Encoded protein: CASSFREGTEAFF.

The J gene is TRBJ2-1, the V gene TRBV5-4, with 9 nucleotides matching TRBD1. The CDR3 runs 15 residues. Germline loops: CDR1 SGHNT, CDR2 YYREEE (reference sequence). With 3 bases clipped from V and 5 bases from J, the junction kept 6 bases outside the gene matches. The chain's CDR3 is CASSYHRGPDNEQFF. CDR3 in DNA: TGTGCCAGCAGCTACCACAGGGGGCCGGACAATGAGCAGTTCTTC.

The V call is TRBV5-1, the J call TRBJ2-7, with TRBD2 as a possible D gene (6 bases). The CDR3 runs to 11 residues. Germline V lookup: CDR1 SGHRS, CDR2 YFSETQ. V was pared by 6 bases and J by 3 bases, with 7 bases between. CDR3 DNA sequence: TGCGCCAGCATGGGGGGCTACGAGCAGTACTTC. Amino acid sequence: CASMGGYEQYF.

The CDR3 reads CASSPNRDSYEQYF. CDR3 bases: TGTGCCAGCTCACCAAACAGGGACTCCTACGAGCAGTACTTC. This chain uses TRBV18 with TRBJ2-7; tentatively, D is TRBD1 (6 bases). CDR1 KGHSH and CDR2 LQKENI come from the germline V gene. Trimming stripped 2 bases from V and 0 bases from J, with 8 bases between. This CDR3 is 14 amino acids long.

The CDR3 is CASSYLSGQGRKQYF. The CDR3 coding sequence is TGTGCCAGCAGTTACTTATCAGGACAGGGGAGGAAGCAGTACTTC. The chain links TRBV6-6 to TRBJ2-7, with 9 bases that match TRBD1. The CDR3 runs to 15 residues. In germline, CDR1 is MNHNY, CDR2 SVGAGI (reference sequence). Trimming cost V 1 base and J 8 bases; bases outside gene matches: 9.

The J gene is TRBJ2-2, the V gene TRBV4-3; D remains unclear. Germline V gene data show CDR1 as LGHNA and CDR2 as YSLEER. The length of the CDR3 is 14 residues. V gave up 0 bases and J gave up 9 bases, with 11 bases separating them. The CDR3 region is CASSQDLGLRELFF. The CDR3 DNA reads as TGCGCCAGCAGCCAAGATTTGGGTCTCCGGGAGCTGTTTTTT.

This clone appeared a few times. CDR3 loop: CASSVGDNQPQHF. In DNA, the CDR3 is TGTGCCAGCAGCGTGGGGGACAATCAGCCCCAGCATTTT. The chain combines TRBV25-1 with TRBJ1-5, with D possibly matching TRBD1 (5 bases). The germline V and J ends were trimmed by 6 bases and 3 bases, with 9 bases remaining between them. CDR3 length: 13 residues. Germline assignment: CDR1 MGHDK and CDR2 SYGVNS.

This chain uses TRBV11-2 with TRBJ2-3; tentatively, D is TRBD2 (6 bases). V lost 0 bases to trimming and J lost 3 bases, with 13 bases between them. Germline values: CDR1 SGHAT, CDR2 FQNNGV. The CDR3 is made up of 16 amino acids. Here the CDR3 DNA reads TGTGCCAGCAGCTTAGATAGTATCGGGGGAACAGATACGCAGTATTTT. This codes for CASSLDSIGGTDTQYF.

The CDR3 region has the DNA TGTGCCAGCAGTACAACCGGGCCCCGTTCACCCCTCCACTTT. As protein: CASSTTGPRSPLHF. The rearrangement links TRBV13 to TRBJ1-6; no clear D gene. Germline lookup yields CDR1 PRHDT and CDR2 FYEKMQ (reference sequence). V was clipped by 6 bases and J by 9 bases, with 15 bases between them. CDR3 length: 14 residues.

This chain links TRBV25-1 with TRBJ2-1; unclear D gene. The CDR3 length is 11 residues. Looked up from germline, CDR1 is MGHDK and CDR2 is SYGVNS. Trimming took off 4 bases at V and 11 bases at J, with 9 bases between the two ends. CDR3 residues: CASSVVEKQFF. The CDR3 DNA reads TGTGCCAGCAGTGTGGTAGAGAAGCAGTTCTTC.

This chain's CDR3 is CSVEPHGLETQYF. In DNA, the CDR3 is TGCAGCGTTGAGCCCCACGGTCTAGAGACCCAGTACTTC. The chain couples TRBV29-1 to TRBJ2-5, with no clear D. Between the trimmed V and J ends, which lost 3 bases and 4 bases, there was a span of 12 bases. Germline CDR1 reads SQVTM; CDR2 reads ANQGSEA. The CDR3 sequence is 13 residues long.

V gene TRBV7-9 combines with J gene TRBJ2-1, with unresolved D. The ends were cut back, 2 bases at V and 0 bases at J, with 8 bases in the middle. Germline loops: CDR1 SEHNR, CDR2 FQNEAQ (reference sequence). This CDR3 comprises 15 residues. CDR3: CASSLPGSSYNEQFF. For the CDR3, the DNA is TGTGCCAGCAGCTTACCGGGCAGCTCCTACAATGAGCAGTTCTTC.

This clone was counted a few times. The chain combines TRBV2 with TRBJ1-2; the D is unclear. The V gene lost 3 bases and the J gene lost 2 bases, with 7 bases spanning the gap. There are 13 residues in the CDR3. From germline, CDR1 is SNHLY and CDR2 FYNNEI. In DNA form, the CDR3 reads TGTGCCAGCAGTGAGTCCCAAAACTATGGCTACACCTTC. Translating it yields CASSESQNYGYTF.